This TCR beta chain originates from a study of blood T cells in healthy people across ages. Study results and limitations: The fall in TCR beta diversity per million T cells was roughly linear with age. Unknown donor CMV status possibly confounded expanded clonotype changes.

Healthy Caucasian individuals from Russia aged about 6 to 90 served as donors. Together with a sample-barcoded 5' primer, a J-beta primer mix was included in a second PCR lasting about 7 to 12 cycles. TCRdb called the 5' RACE reads again in MiXCR, with one record for every CDR3 protein. The sample shows 730,000 or so distinct CDR3 sequences, roughly 41% of them seen only once. CDR1 is SGHAT and CDR2 is FQNNGV in the germline V gene. The length of the CDR3 is 15 residues. V was clipped by 4 bases and J by 2 bases, with 15 bases between them. This clonotype has ten or more counts. What it recognizes is unknown.

The clonotype comes from a man older than 75 in good health. Material for sequencing was blood. The chain recombines TRBV11-2 with TRBJ2-7; a possible D gene is TRBD1 (5 bases). The CDR3 DNA reads TGTGCCAGCAGCTATCCCGGTTCAGGGACCTACGAGCAGTACTTC. It codes for CASSYPGSGTYEQYF.